A single sample gave rise to the 25 T cell receptor beta chains below, sequenced in a study of neurological immune-mediated disorders. One entry per CDR3 protein, called by TCRdb with MiXCR from the 5' RACE reads. The table includes tens of thousands of distinct CDR3 sequences, about 4.4% detected once. Specimen: CD4+ T cells from blood. These TCRs come from a man aged 18 to 29 in good health.

At least ten counts were recorded for this clonotype. J is TRBJ1-1 and V is TRBV3-1; possibly TRBD1 for D (5 bases). From germline, CDR1 is LGHDT and CDR2 YNNKEL (reference sequence). V was shortened by 1 base and J by 9 bases, with 12 bases between the two germline ends. The CDR3 extends over 13 amino acids. CDR3 loop: CASSQGTRYKAFF. In DNA, the CDR3 is TGTGCCAGCAGCCAAGGGACACGCTATAAAGCTTTCTTT.

This clonotype has at least ten counts. This chain connects TRBV9 to TRBJ2-5; weak D call: TRBD2 (6 bases). V lost 6 bases, J lost 4 bases, and 19 bases lay in between. The CDR3 consists of 15 residues. The germline CDR1 and CDR2 sequences are SGDLS and YYNGEE. CDR3 sequence: CASTRGRGLGETQYF. The CDR3 DNA reads TGTGCCAGCACCCGAGGACGGGGGTTAGGAGAGACCCAGTACTTC.

This clonotype rates as medium-sized (0.01 to 0.1%). One end of the junction varies from germline; a read error may be responsible. The CDR3 DNA reads TGCGCCAGCAGCTTGGGGCAACGCGCAGATACGCAGTATTTT. It is translated as CASSLGQRADTQYF. The chain has TRBV7-8 and TRBJ2-3; tentative D call: TRBD1 (5 bases). Germline lookup yields CDR1 SGHVS and CDR2 FQNEAQ. This CDR3 contains 14 residues.

This clonotype was detected ten times or more. The rearrangement joins TRBV7-8 to TRBJ2-3; D possibly corresponds to TRBD2 (5 bases). The V gene's germline CDR1 is SGHVS and CDR2 FQNEAQ. V shed 1 base and J shed 4 bases, with 9 bases lying between them. The CDR3 loop spans 14 amino acids. The CDR3 region has the DNA TGTGCCAGCAGCTTAGGGCGGCGGGCAGATACGCAGTATTTT. Protein product: CASSLGRRADTQYF.

This clonotype was recorded at least ten times. The gene calls are TRBV4-2 and TRBJ1-2, with 7 bases lining up with TRBD1. In germline, CDR1 is LGHNA, CDR2 YNFKEQ. Unmatched junction bases numbered 6, after V lost 1 base and J lost 4 bases. The CDR3 is 15 residues long. The CDR3 sequence: CASSQGDGTVYGYTF. The CDR3 DNA sequence: TGTGCCAGCAGCCAAGGGGACGGGACAGTCTATGGCTACACCTTC.

This clonotype has at least ten counts. The V gene is TRBV5-1, the J gene TRBJ1-1; D is uncertain. Trimming left V 4 bases short and J 5 bases short, with 18 bases between. Germline-derived CDR1 and CDR2 are SGHRS and YFSETQ. The CDR3 runs 15 residues. The CDR3 sequence is CASSPIGSGGTEAFF. In nucleotides, the CDR3 is TGCGCCAGCAGCCCCATAGGGTCGGGCGGAACTGAAGCTTTCTTT. Full variable domain (remainder filled in from reference TRBV5-1 and TRBJ1-1): KAGVTQTPRYLIKTRGQQVTLSCSPISGHRSVSWYQQTPGQGLQFLFEYFSETQRNKGNFPGRFSGRQFSNSRSEMNVSTLELGDSALYLCASSPIGSGGTEAFFGQGTRLTVV.

This clonotype was seen ten or more times. CDR3 nucleotide sequence: TGTGCCAGCAGCGTCGAGGGTAGGGGTCGCACCTTC. It codes for CASSVEGRGRTF. The chain uses TRBV9 and TRBJ1-2; tentative D call: TRBD1 (5 bases). With 2 bases removed from V and 13 bases from J, the gap between germline ends came to 15 bases. Germline values: CDR1 SGDLS, CDR2 YYNGEE. This CDR3 has 12 amino acids.

The table lists this clonotype with many counts. V gene TRBV20-1 combines with J gene TRBJ2-2; a weak D match, TRBD2 (5 bases). V lost 3 bases, J lost 3 bases, and 8 bases lay in between. The CDR3 is 13 residues long. The germline V gene has CDR1 DFQATT and CDR2 SNEGSKA (reference sequence). The CDR3 reads CSARDSYTGELFF. CDR3 DNA sequence: TGCAGTGCTAGGGACTCCTACACCGGGGAGCTGTTTTTT.

This clonotype showed up many times. J is TRBJ2-2 and V is TRBV20-1; no firm D call. CDR1 DFQATT and CDR2 SNEGSKA come from the germline V gene (reference sequence). The CDR3 is 14 amino acids. V lost 3 bases and J 0 bases, leaving 8 bases between the germline ends. The CDR3 loop reads CSARKQANTGELFF. CDR3 DNA sequence: TGCAGTGCTAGGAAGCAGGCGAACACCGGGGAGCTGTTTTTT.

This clonotype was found many times. The genes are TRBV12-3 or TRBV12-4 and TRBJ2-7; 7 bases fit TRBD1. The CDR3 totals 18 residues. V dropped 3 bases and J dropped 2; count of bases not matched to a gene: 16. The CDR3 is CASSFSWGRQGDTYEQYF. The CDR3 DNA reads as TGTGCCAGCAGTTTTAGTTGGGGCAGACAGGGAGATACCTACGAGCAGTACTTC.

This clonotype has a count of ten or more. V is TRBV5-6 and J is TRBJ2-2; TRBD2 aligns across 8 bases. The CDR3 runs to 16 residues. CDR1 SGHDT and CDR2 YYEEEE come from the germline V gene. Trimming at V came to 2 bases and at J to 5 bases, leaving 8 bases not matched to a gene. DNA for the CDR3: TGTGCCAGCAGCTTTCGTTTAGCGGGGCGGACCGGGGAGCTGTTTTTT. It codes for CASSFRLAGRTGELFF.

The table lists this clonotype with many counts. The V call is TRBV5-1, the J call TRBJ1-3, with D perhaps matching TRBD1 (5 bases). The V end lost 0 bases, the J end lost 3 bases, and 7 bases lay between the germline ends. The germline CDR1 and CDR2 sequences are SGHRS and YFSETQ. The CDR3 is 14 amino acids. In nucleotides, the CDR3 is TGCGCCAGCAGCTTGGAAGGGGTTGGAAACACCATATATTTT. This gives the protein CASSLEGVGNTIYF.

This clonotype was seen many times. The chain couples TRBV5-6 to TRBJ1-2; TRBD1 is a possible D gene (5 bases). The CDR3 has 13 amino acids. Trimming shortened V by 4 bases and J by 4 bases, and 11 bases separated the two germline ends. In germline, CDR1 is SGHDT, CDR2 YYEEEE. This CDR3 is CASSPDTRYGYTF. CDR3 bases: TGTGCCAGCAGCCCGGACACTCGCTATGGCTACACCTTC.

This clonotype was recorded at least ten times. This chain links TRBV4-1 with TRBJ2-4; no reliable D call. This CDR3 is 16 amino acids long. V lost 2 bases and J 0 bases, leaving 11 bases between the germline ends. Germline CDR1 MGHRA, CDR2 YSYEKL. CDR3 loop: CASSQLAGLAKNIQYF. The CDR3, as DNA: TGCGCCAGCAGCCAACTCGCAGGCTTAGCCAAAAACATTCAGTACTTC.

This clonotype was observed many times. The rearrangement joins TRBV18 to TRBJ2-2, with 10 bases aligning to TRBD2. With V trimmed by 5 bases and J by 0 bases, 12 bases remained unmatched. Germline lookup yields CDR1 KGHSH and CDR2 LQKENI. The CDR3 is 19 residues long. Written as DNA, the CDR3 is TGTGCCAGCTCAATGTCGGCACTAGCGGGGAGCCCGAACACCGGGGAGCTGTTTTTT. Its protein product is CASSMSALAGSPNTGELFF.

This clonotype was found many times. This sequence joins TRBV7-2 and TRBJ2-7; the match to TRBD1 covers 10 bases. The length of the CDR3 is 14 residues. Per germline, CDR1 SGHTA and CDR2 FQGNSA. Trimming removed 3 bases from V and 2 bases from J; junction bases left unmatched: 1. The CDR3 here is CASSFGTGAYEQYF. The DNA of the CDR3 is TGTGCCAGCAGCTTTGGGACAGGGGCCTACGAGCAGTACTTC.

This clonotype was counted at least ten times. V usage is TRBV5-1 and J usage is TRBJ1-2, with D possibly matching TRBD1 (5 bases). The CDR3 is 15 residues long. The V end lost 4 bases, the J end lost 4 bases, and 17 bases lay between the germline ends. The V gene's germline CDR1 is SGHRS and CDR2 YFSETQ. The CDR3 loop reads CASSNPGSQGYGYTF. The CDR3 DNA reads TGCGCCAGCAGCAATCCCGGCTCCCAGGGCTATGGCTACACCTTC.

This clonotype came up many times. The chain couples TRBV20-1 to TRBJ2-7; D possibly corresponds to TRBD2 (6 bases). The CDR3 consists of 14 residues. The germline V gene has CDR1 DFQATT and CDR2 SNEGSKA (reference sequence). V lost 1 base to trimming and J lost 2 bases, with 12 bases between them. In DNA, the CDR3 is TGCAGTGCTAGAGCGAATAGCGGAACCTACGAGCAGTACTTC. It yields the protein CSARANSGTYEQYF.

Relative to its sample, this clonotype is medium-sized. This chain uses TRBV20-1 with TRBJ2-3, with 10 bases identical to TRBD1. The CDR3 consists of 16 residues. J lost 1 base, V lost 7 bases, and 11 bases had no gene match. The germline V gene has CDR1 DFQATT and CDR2 SNEGSKA (reference sequence). The CDR3 coding sequence is TGCAGTGTTTCCAGGGCGGGACAGGGGCGCACAGATACGCAGTATTTT. Translated, it gives CSVSRAGQGRTDTQYF.

This clonotype was seen ten or more times. The chain employs TRBV5-5 and TRBJ2-6, with 7 positions matching TRBD1. CDR1 SGHKS and CDR2 YYEKEE come from the germline V gene (reference sequence). With 4 bases clipped from V and 0 bases from J, the junction kept 4 bases outside the gene matches. This CDR3 is built from 16 residues. The CDR3 DNA reads as TGTGCCAGCAGCGGGGGACAGTTCTCTGGGGCCAACGTCCTGACTTTC. Residues: CASSGGQFSGANVLTF.

This clonotype was observed many times. The CDR3 region is CASSLQGFYTYEQYF. The CDR3 bases are TGTGCCAGCAGCTTACAGGGATTTTACACCTACGAGCAGTACTTC. V gene TRBV7-2 combines with J gene TRBJ2-7; tentative D call: TRBD1 (5 bases). This CDR3 is 15 amino acids long. Trimming shortened V by 2 bases and J by 2 bases, and 13 bases separated the two germline ends. Germline CDR1 reads SGHTA; CDR2 reads FQGNSA. Drawing the rest from reference TRBV7-2 and TRBJ2-7, the complete variable domain is GAGVSQSPSNKVTEKGKDVELRCDPISGHTALYWYRQSLGQGLEFLIYFQGNSAPDKSGLPSDRFSAERTGGSVSTLTIQRTQQEDSAVYLCASSLQGFYTYEQYFGPGTRLTVT.

This clonotype was counted ten times or more. V is TRBV18 and J is TRBJ2-5, with 12 bases lining up with TRBD2. The CDR3 is 14 amino acids. In germline, CDR1 is KGHSH, CDR2 LQKENI. V was pared by 0 bases and J by 13 bases, with 6 bases of the junction left unmatched. The CDR3 sequence is CASSPPTSGGPTYF. The CDR3 bases are TGTGCCAGCTCACCACCCACTAGCGGGGGGCCAACGTACTTC.

This clonotype was observed at least ten times. The V gene is TRBV6-5, the J gene TRBJ1-2; the D is unclear. Between the trimmed V and J ends, which lost 2 bases and 4 bases, there was a span of 11 bases. The CDR3 length is 14 residues. The germline CDR1 and CDR2 sequences are MNHEY and SVGAGI. In DNA, the CDR3 is TGTGCCAGCAGTTACGGGGAAGTGGGCTATGGCTACACCTTC. Its translation: CASSYGEVGYGYTF.

This clonotype was observed at least ten times. The rearrangement joins TRBV7-3 to TRBJ2-3; D unresolved. Germline CDR1 SGHTA, CDR2 FQGTGA. V dropped 3 bases and J dropped 5 bases, with 9 bases sitting between them. CDR3 length: 13 residues. CDR3 nucleotide sequence: TGTGCCAGCAGCTTCCAGACCCAAGATACGCAGTATTTT. Protein: CASSFQTQDTQYF.

This clonotype has ten or more counts. V is TRBV5-1 and J is TRBJ2-7; D is possibly TRBD2 (5 bases). Deletions cut 0 bases from V and 3 bases from J, with 10 bases between. This CDR3 is built from 14 residues. Germline V lookup: CDR1 SGHRS, CDR2 YFSETQ. The CDR3 sequence: CASSLADGNYEQYF. CDR3 DNA sequence: TGCGCCAGCAGCTTGGCCGACGGGAACTACGAGCAGTACTTC.